This T cell receptor beta chain was profiled in a study of T-cell reconstitution after alpha-beta-depleted transplantation in children. Study-wide points: Expanded graft clones numbering several hundred reportedly gave rise to alpha-beta T cells about two months after transplant. Fresh T-cell production supplied most of the T-cell counts and diversity seen one year after transplant. Some patients owed their high day-60 TCRbeta diversity to surviving recipient T cells and thymic progenitors.

The library targeted TCRbeta and was prepared with unique molecular identifiers. TCRdb re-analysed the PCR reads in MiXCR, keeping a single row per CDR3 protein. The data hold about 460,000 distinct CDR3 sequences, with roughly a tenth observed a single time. This clonotype was observed at least ten times. The antigen is unknown. The CDR3 has 12 residues. V was cut by 5 bases and J by 7 bases, with 9 bases left in between. The germline V gene encodes CDR1 LGHNT and CDR2 FRNRAP. The source was PBMCs, collected before TCRalphabeta/CD19-depleted stem cell transplant. The receptor was isolated from a child aged 2-15 years with inherited bone marrow failure, due to receive a stem cell transplant. The chain uses TRBV12-5 and TRBJ2-1; D is possibly TRBD1 (6 bases). The CDR3 nucleotides are TGTGCTAGTGGTCAGACAGGTAATGAGCAGTTCTTC. This codes for CASGQTGNEQFF. Full variable domain (missing parts from reference TRBV12-5 and TRBJ2-1): DARVTQTPRHKVTEMGQEVTMRCQPILGHNTVFWYRQTMMQGLELLAYFRNRAPLDDSGMPKDRFSAEMPDATLATLKIQPSEPRDSAVYFCASGQTGNEQFFGPGTRLTVL.